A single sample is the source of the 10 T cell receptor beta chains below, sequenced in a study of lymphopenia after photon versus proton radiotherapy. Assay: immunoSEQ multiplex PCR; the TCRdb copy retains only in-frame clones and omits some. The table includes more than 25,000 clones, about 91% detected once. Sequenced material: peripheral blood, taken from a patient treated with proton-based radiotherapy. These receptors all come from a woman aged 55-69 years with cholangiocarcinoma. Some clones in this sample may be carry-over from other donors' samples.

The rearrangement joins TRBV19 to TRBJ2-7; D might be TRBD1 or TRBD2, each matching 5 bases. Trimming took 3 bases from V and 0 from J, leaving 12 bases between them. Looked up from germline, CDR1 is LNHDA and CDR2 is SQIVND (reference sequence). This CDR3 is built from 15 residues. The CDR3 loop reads CASSIEGKASYEQYF. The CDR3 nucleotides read TGTGCCAGTAGTATTGAGGGGAAGGCCTCCTACGAGCAGTACTTC. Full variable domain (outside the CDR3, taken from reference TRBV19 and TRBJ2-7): DGGITQSPKYLFRKEGQNVTLSCEQNLNHDAMYWYRQDPGQGLRLIYYSQIVNDFQKGDIAEGYSVSREKKESFPLTVTSAQKNPTAFYLCASSIEGKASYEQYFGPGTRLTVT.

CDR3 protein: CASSLSGDKAYEQYF. As DNA, the CDR3 is TGTGCCAGCAGCTTATCTGGGGACAAAGCCTACGAGCAGTACTTC. V usage is TRBV7-9 and J usage is TRBJ2-7; D might be TRBD1 (6 bases). This CDR3 has 15 residues. The germline V and J ends were trimmed by 2 bases and 2 bases, with 13 bases remaining between them. Germline V gives CDR1 SEHNR, CDR2 FQNEAQ (reference sequence).

CDR3 nucleotide sequence: TGTGCCAGCAGTTCCGGGACGGGCACCGGGGAGCTGTTTTTT. Translated, it gives CASSSGTGTGELFF. The chain employs TRBV27 and TRBJ2-2, with D tentatively TRBD1 or TRBD2 (5 bases each). This CDR3 spans 14 amino acids. Germline assignment: CDR1 MNHEY and CDR2 SMNVEV (reference sequence). V shed 4 bases and J shed 4 bases, with 10 bases lying between them.

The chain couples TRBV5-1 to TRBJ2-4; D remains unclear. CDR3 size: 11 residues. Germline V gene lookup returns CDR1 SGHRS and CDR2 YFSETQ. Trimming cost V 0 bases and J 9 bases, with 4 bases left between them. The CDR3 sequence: CASSLGGIQYF. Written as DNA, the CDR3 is TGCGCCAGCAGCTTGGGTGGCATTCAGTACTTC. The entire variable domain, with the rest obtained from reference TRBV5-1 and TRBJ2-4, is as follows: KAGVTQTPRYLIKTRGQQVTLSCSPISGHRSVSWYQQTPGQGLQFLFEYFSETQRNKGNFPGRFSGRQFSNSRSEMNVSTLELGDSALYLCASSLGGIQYFGAGTRLSVL.

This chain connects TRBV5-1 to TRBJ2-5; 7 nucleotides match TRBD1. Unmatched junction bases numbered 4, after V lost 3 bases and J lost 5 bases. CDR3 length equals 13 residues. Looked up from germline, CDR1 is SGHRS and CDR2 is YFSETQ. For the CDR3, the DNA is TGCGCCAGCAGCTCTGGACAGGCTGAGACCCAGTACTTC. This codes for CASSSGQAETQYF.

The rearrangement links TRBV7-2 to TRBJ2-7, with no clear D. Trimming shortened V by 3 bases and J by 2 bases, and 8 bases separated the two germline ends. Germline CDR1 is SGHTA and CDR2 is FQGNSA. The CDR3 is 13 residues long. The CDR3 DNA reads TGTGCCAGCAGCTTTTCCCGCCCCTACGAGCAGTACTTC. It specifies CASSFSRPYEQYF.

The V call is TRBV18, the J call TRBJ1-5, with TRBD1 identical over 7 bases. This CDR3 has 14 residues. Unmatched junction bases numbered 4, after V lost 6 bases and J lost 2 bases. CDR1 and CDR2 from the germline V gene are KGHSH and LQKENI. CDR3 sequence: CASSTGLGNQPQHF. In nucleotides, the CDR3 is TGTGCCAGCTCGACAGGGTTGGGCAATCAGCCCCAGCATTTT.

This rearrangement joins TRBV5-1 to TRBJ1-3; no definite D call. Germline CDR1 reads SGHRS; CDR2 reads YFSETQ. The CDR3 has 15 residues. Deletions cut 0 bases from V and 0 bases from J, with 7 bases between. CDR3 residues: CASSLGSSSGNTIYF. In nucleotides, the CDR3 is TGCGCCAGCAGCTTGGGTTCAAGCTCTGGAAACACCATATATTTT.

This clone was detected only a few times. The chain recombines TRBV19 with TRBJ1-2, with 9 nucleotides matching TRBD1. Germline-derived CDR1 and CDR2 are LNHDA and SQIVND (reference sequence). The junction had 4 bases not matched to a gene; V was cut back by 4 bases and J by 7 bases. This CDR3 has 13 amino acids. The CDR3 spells CASSTGQGFGYTF. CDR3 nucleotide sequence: TGTGCCAGTAGTACGGGACAGGGTTTTGGCTACACCTTC.

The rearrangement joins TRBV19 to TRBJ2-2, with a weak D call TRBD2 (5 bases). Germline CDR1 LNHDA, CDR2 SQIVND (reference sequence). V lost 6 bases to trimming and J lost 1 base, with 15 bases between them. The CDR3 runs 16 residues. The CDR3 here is CASSSRGRWNTGELFF. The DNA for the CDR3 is TGTGCCAGTAGCAGCCGGGGAAGGTGGAACACCGGGGAGCTGTTTTTT.